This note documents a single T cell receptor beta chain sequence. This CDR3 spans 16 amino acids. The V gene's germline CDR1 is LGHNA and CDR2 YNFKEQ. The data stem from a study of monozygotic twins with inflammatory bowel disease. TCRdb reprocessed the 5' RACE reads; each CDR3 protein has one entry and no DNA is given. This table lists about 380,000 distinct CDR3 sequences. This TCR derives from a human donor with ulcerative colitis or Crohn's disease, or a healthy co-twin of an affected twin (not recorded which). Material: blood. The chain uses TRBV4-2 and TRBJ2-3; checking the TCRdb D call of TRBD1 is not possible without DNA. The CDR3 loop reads CASSHPRTASTDTQYF.